The clone carrying this T cell receptor (beta chain) was detected once. Its antigen is unidentified. Exclusion applied to patients with autoimmune disease history or systemic immunosuppression. Baseline was the first blood sampling point, followed by cycle 4 day 1 and cycle 7 day 1. The V end was cut by 0 bases, the J end by 4 bases, with 8 bases between. The CDR3 is made up of 13 amino acids. The germline CDR1 and CDR2 sequences are SGHRS and YFSETQ. Assay used: immunoSEQ multiplex PCR; TCRdb lists only in-frame clones, some missing. Among about 28,000 clones listed, approximately 91% were seen once. The data were taken from a study of OX40 agonist ivuxolimab in advanced cancers. Overall study context: The study reported partial responses in three patients: one hepatocellular carcinoma, two cutaneous melanoma.

Notes on the study in general: The average count of expanded clones was higher among CD8+ T cells than among CD4+.

The rearrangement joins TRBV5-1 to TRBJ2-7; possible D gene TRBD1, 5 bases. The specimen was CD4+ or CD8+ T cells sorted from blood, collected in a trial of the OX40 agonist ivuxolimab. This sequence originates from an adult with an advanced solid tumor such as melanoma, head and neck, liver or kidney cancer. The CDR3 DNA sequence: TGCGCCAGCAGCTTGGAGGGGCCATACGAGCAGTACTTC. This codes for CASSLEGPYEQYF.